Listed below are T cell receptor beta chains from one sample, sequenced in a study of Ad26.COV2.S vaccination and SARS-CoV-2 variants. Profiling relied on immunoSEQ multiplex PCR, and the TCRdb table lists in-frame clones only, not all of them. The table includes 40,000 to 55,000 clones, roughly 84% detected once. The sequenced sample was peripheral blood, obtained after recovery from COVID-19. The receptors stem from a human donor who had recovered from COVID-19. The CDR3 runs from the conserved cysteine through the conserved F or W. The order of the fields is V gene, clone size, D gene, CDR3 length, J gene, CDR3 protein, CDR3 DNA. D genes are given only for firm matches. Only part of the rows carry a size: once, few, many, or a class if the clone is expanded.

V gene: TRBV5-8
clone size: .
D gene: TRBD1
CDR3 length: 14
J gene: TRBJ1-2
CDR3 protein: CASSFEQGIYGYTF
CDR3 DNA: TGTGCCAGCAGCTTCGAACAGGGGATTTATGGCTACACCTTC

V gene: TRBV14
clone size: .
D gene: TRBD1
CDR3 length: 16
J gene: TRBJ2-7
CDR3 protein: CASSPWRTGRSYEQYF
CDR3 DNA: TGTGCCAGCAGCCCTTGGCGGACAGGTCGATCCTACGAGCAGTACTTC

V gene: TRBV20-1
clone size: .
D gene: .
CDR3 length: 13
J gene: TRBJ2-1
CDR3 protein: CSASLVLGKGQFF
CDR3 DNA: TGCAGTGCTAGTTTAGTCTTGGGGAAAGGGCAGTTCTTC

V gene: TRBV4-2
clone size: .
D gene: TRBD2
CDR3 length: 19
J gene: TRBJ2-5
CDR3 protein: CASSQGGLGLALYQETQYF
CDR3 DNA: TGTGCCAGCAGCCAAGGGGGTTTGGGACTAGCTTTGTACCAAGAGACCCAGTACTTC

V gene: TRBV18
clone size: .
D gene: .
CDR3 length: 14
J gene: TRBJ2-1
CDR3 protein: CASSPARVNNEQFF
CDR3 DNA: TGTGCCAGCTCACCAGCGCGAGTCAACAATGAGCAGTTCTTC

V gene: TRBV25-1
clone size: .
D gene: .
CDR3 length: 14
J gene: TRBJ2-5
CDR3 protein: CASSGRDFQETQYF
CDR3 DNA: TGTGCCAGCAGTGGCCGGGACTTCCAAGAGACCCAGTACTTC

V gene: TRBV2
clone size: .
D gene: TRBD1
CDR3 length: 16
J gene: TRBJ1-4
CDR3 protein: CASREGQGGPNEKLFF
CDR3 DNA: TGTGCCAGCAGGGAGGGACAGGGAGGTCCAAATGAAAAACTGTTTTTT

V gene: TRBV11-2
clone size: .
D gene: TRBD1
CDR3 length: 16
J gene: TRBJ1-2
CDR3 protein: CASSLAGQGANYGYTF
CDR3 DNA: TGTGCCAGCAGCTTAGCGGGACAGGGCGCAAACTATGGCTACACCTTC

V gene: TRBV2
clone size: .
D gene: TRBD1
CDR3 length: 14
J gene: TRBJ1-1
CDR3 protein: CASSVPGGVTEAFF
CDR3 DNA: TGTGCCAGCAGTGTGCCAGGGGGCGTCACTGAAGCTTTCTTT

V gene: TRBV19
clone size: .
D gene: .
CDR3 length: 12
J gene: TRBJ1-1
CDR3 protein: CASSTLTAIAFF
CDR3 DNA: TGTGCCAGTAGTACCCTGACAGCAATCGCTTTCTTT

V gene: TRBV27
clone size: .
D gene: TRBD2
CDR3 length: 15
J gene: TRBJ2-1
CDR3 protein: CASRFGTSRHYEQFF
CDR3 DNA: TGTGCCAGCAGATTCGGGACTAGCAGACACTATGAGCAGTTCTTC

V gene: TRBV20-1
clone size: .
D gene: .
CDR3 length: 15
J gene: TRBJ1-1
CDR3 protein: CSASVFGRADTEAFF
CDR3 DNA: TGCAGTGCTAGTGTCTTTGGCAGGGCGGACACTGAAGCTTTCTTT

V gene: TRBV6-5
clone size: .
D gene: TRBD2
CDR3 length: 14
J gene: TRBJ2-3
CDR3 protein: CASARGDSTDTQYF
CDR3 DNA: TGTGCCAGCGCTCGGGGGGACTCCACAGATACGCAGTATTTT

V gene: TRBV30
clone size: .
D gene: TRBD1
CDR3 length: 17
J gene: TRBJ1-4
CDR3 protein: CAWGTGVSLATNEKLFF
CDR3 DNA: TGTGCCTGGGGGACAGGAGTATCCTTAGCAACTAATGAAAAACTGTTTTTT

V gene: TRBV5-1
clone size: .
D gene: .
CDR3 length: 15
J gene: TRBJ2-3
CDR3 protein: CASSLVSGSTDTQYF
CDR3 DNA: TGCGCCAGCAGCTTGGTGTCCGGCTCCACAGATACGCAGTATTTT

V gene: TRBV19
clone size: few
D gene: .
CDR3 length: 13
J gene: TRBJ2-5
CDR3 protein: CASSIGLGETQYF
CDR3 DNA: TGTGCCAGTAGTATAGGTCTCGGGGAGACCCAGTACTTC

V gene: TRBV27
clone size: .
D gene: .
CDR3 length: 13
J gene: TRBJ1-6
CDR3 protein: CASSWQGWSPLHF
CDR3 DNA: TGTGCCAGCAGTTGGCAGGGCTGGTCACCCCTCCACTTT

V gene: TRBV7-8
clone size: once
D gene: .
CDR3 length: 14
J gene: TRBJ1-2
CDR3 protein: CASSYRQEPDGYTF
CDR3 DNA: TGTGCCAGCAGCTACAGACAAGAGCCCGATGGCTACACCTTC